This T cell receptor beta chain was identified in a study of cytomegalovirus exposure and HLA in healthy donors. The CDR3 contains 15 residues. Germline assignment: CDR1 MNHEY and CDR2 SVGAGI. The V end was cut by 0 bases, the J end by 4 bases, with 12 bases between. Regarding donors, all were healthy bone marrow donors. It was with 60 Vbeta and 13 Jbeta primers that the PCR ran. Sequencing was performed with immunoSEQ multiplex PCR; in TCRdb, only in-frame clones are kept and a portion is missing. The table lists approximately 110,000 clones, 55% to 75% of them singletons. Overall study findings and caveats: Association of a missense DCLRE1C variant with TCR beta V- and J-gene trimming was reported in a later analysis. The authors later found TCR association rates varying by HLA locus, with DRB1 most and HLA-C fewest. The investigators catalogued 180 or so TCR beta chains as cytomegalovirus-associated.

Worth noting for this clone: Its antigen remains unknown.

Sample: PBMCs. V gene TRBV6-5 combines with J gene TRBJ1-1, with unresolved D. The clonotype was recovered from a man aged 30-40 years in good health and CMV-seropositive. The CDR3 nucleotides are TGTGCCAGCAGTTACTCGCCGGAGGCAGGCACTGAAGCTTTCTTT. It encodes CASSYSPEAGTEAFF.